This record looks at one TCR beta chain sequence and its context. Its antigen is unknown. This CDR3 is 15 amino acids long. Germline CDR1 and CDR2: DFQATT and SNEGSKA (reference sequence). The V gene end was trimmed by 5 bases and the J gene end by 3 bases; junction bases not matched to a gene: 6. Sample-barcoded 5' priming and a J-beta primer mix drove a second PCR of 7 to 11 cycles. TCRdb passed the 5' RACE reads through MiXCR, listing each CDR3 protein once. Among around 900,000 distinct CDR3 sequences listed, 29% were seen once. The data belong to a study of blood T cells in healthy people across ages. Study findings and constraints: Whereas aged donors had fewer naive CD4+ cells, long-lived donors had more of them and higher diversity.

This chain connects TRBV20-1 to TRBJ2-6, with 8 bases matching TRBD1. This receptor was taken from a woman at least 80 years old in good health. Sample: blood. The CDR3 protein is CSASQGAGGANVLTF. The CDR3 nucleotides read TGCAGTGCTTCCCAGGGGGCGGGTGGGGCCAACGTCCTGACTTTC.